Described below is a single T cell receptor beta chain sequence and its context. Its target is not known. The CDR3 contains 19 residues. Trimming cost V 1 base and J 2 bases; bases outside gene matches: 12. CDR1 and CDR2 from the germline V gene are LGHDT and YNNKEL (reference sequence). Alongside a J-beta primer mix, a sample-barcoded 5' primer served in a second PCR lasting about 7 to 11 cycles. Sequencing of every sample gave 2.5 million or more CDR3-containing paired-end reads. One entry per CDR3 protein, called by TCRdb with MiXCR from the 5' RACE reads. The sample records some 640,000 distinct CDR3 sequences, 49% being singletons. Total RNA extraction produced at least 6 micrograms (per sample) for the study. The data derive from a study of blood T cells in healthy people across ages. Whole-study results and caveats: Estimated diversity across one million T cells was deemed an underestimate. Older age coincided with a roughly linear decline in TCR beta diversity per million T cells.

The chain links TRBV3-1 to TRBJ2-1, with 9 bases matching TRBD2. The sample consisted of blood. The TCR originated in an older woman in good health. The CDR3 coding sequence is TGTGCCAGCAGCCAAGTGGCGGGGGGGGCCACTAAGGCCTACAATGAGCAGTTCTTC. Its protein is CASSQVAGGATKAYNEQFF.